The clone carrying this T cell receptor (beta chain) was seen at least ten times. The antigen remains unidentified. This entry is derived from a study of early T cells in non-severe SARS-CoV-2 infection. About the research overall: Whole-blood bulk RNA, unsorted, was sequenced, and chains were unpaired. Findings and limits, study-wide: CD4 and private specificities were missed by VDJdb matching, which favored anti-spike CD8 responses.

Unique molecular identifiers (one per individual cDNA molecule) were attached. TCRdb re-called the 5' RACE reads with MiXCR, one entry per CDR3 protein. The sample lists tens of thousands of distinct CDR3 sequences, roughly 10% seen once, with 14% to 15% in the top ten. The receptor comes from an adult who was a healthcare worker with PCR-confirmed SARS-CoV-2 infection or an uninfected control (not recorded which). The specimen was whole blood.

The CDR3 DNA reads TGTGCCAGCAGTGACTCTGGGGAGCTGTTTTTT. Amino acids: CASSDSGELFF. The chain recombines TRBV2 with TRBJ2-2; D not resolved. The CDR3 consists of 11 residues. The V and J ends lost 3 bases and 8 bases respectively, with 4 bases between them. CDR1 and CDR2 (germline): SNHLY, FYNNEI.